Below, 2 T cell receptor beta chains from the same sample are listed, as sequenced in a study of shared clonotypes between healthy human individuals (TCRdb year 2020). Library construction relied on the immunoSEQ multiplex PCR assay. TCRdb holds this immuneACCESS table with in-frame rearrangements only. Some clones are missing; in checked studies, unresolved V genes explain under half, and the rest has no known cause. The sample table contains about 2.3 million clones; only one count was recorded for approximately 93% of them. About 0.41% of the sample is in the top ten clones. The material sequenced was naive CD4+ T cells from PBMCs. The cell subset or site label corresponds to: CD45RA+ positively selected. The receptors were gathered from a man aged 18 to 30 in good health. Some clones in this sample may be carry-over from other donors' samples.

This chain connects TRBV2 to TRBJ2-5; either TRBD1 or TRBD2 may fit D (5 bases each). Trimming took off 3 bases at V and 5 bases at J, with 10 bases between the two ends. The CDR3 contains 13 residues. Germline assignment: CDR1 SNHLY and CDR2 FYNNEI. The CDR3 coding sequence is TGTGCCAGCAGTGATGGGGACGGGGAGACCCAGTACTTC. Translation: CASSDGDGETQYF.

The chain carries TRBV19 and TRBJ2-1; TRBD2 agrees at 7 bases. J was trimmed by 5 bases and V by 8 bases; bases with no gene match: 9. The CDR3 is 14 amino acids. Germline V gene lookup returns CDR1 LNHDA and CDR2 SQIVND (reference sequence). CDR3 residues: CASSPSGGHNEQFF. As DNA, the CDR3 is TGTGCCAGTTCCCCTAGCGGAGGGCACAATGAGCAGTTCTTC.